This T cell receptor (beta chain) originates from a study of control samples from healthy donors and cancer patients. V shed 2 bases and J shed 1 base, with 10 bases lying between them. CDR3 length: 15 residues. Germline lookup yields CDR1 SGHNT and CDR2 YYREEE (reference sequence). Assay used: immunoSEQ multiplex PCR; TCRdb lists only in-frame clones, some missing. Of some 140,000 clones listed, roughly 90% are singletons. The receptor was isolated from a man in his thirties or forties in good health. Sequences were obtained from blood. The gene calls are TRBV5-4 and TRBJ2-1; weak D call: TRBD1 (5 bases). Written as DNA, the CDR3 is TGTGCCAGCAGCTTAACGCAGGGTTCCTACAATGAGCAGTTCTTC. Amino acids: CASSLTQGSYNEQFF.